What follows describes a single T cell receptor (beta chain). The target antigen is unknown. cDNA libraries for TCR beta contained unique molecular identifiers. Using its own MiXCR run on the PCR reads, TCRdb lists one record per CDR3 protein. The sample holds hundreds of thousands of distinct CDR3 sequences; roughly 46% are singletons and the top ten take around 10%. The data belong to a study of post-analysis software for immune sequencing data. Germline V gene data show CDR1 as KGHSH and CDR2 as LQKENI. The CDR3 sequence is 14 residues long. Study conclusions and caveats: Five or six TRBV segments, TRBV5-6, TRBV5-1 and TRBV20-1 among them, were found more frequent in patients than controls. Significantly decreased normalized Chao1 diversity was recorded for multiple sclerosis patients relative to controls.

The sequenced sample consisted of blood. The clonotype comes from a girl aged 5-17 years with multiple sclerosis. V usage is TRBV18 and J usage is TRBJ2-7; 8 nucleotides line up with TRBD2. The end of the DNA aligns better with TRBJ2-5, so the J call may be wrong. The CDR3, as DNA: TGTGCCAGCTCACCACCACGGGGGGGAGAGACCCAGTACTTC. As protein: CASSPPRGGETQYF.